Listed here is a single T cell receptor beta chain. Reverse transcription used roughly 0.5 to 1 ug RNA and random hexamers. One entry per CDR3 protein results from TCRdb running MiXCR on the immunoSEQ multiplex PCR reads. The table records 80,000 or so distinct CDR3 sequences, about 92% of them present only once. This sample was included in a study of CD8 T cells in Susac syndrome. V was cut by 6 bases and J by 3 bases, with 5 bases left in between. Germline V gene data show CDR1 as SQVTM and CDR2 as ANQGSEA. This CDR3 has 11 residues. Patients with Susac syndrome met diagnostic criteria defined recently for definite or probable disease.

Source material: CD4+ T cells from PBMCs. The clonotype comes from a human donor with Susac syndrome. The genes are TRBV29-1 and TRBJ2-2, with D perhaps TRBD1 or TRBD2 (5 bases each). In DNA form, the CDR3 reads TGCAGCGTGGGACACACCGGGGAGCTGTTTTTT. Its translation is CSVGHTGELFF.